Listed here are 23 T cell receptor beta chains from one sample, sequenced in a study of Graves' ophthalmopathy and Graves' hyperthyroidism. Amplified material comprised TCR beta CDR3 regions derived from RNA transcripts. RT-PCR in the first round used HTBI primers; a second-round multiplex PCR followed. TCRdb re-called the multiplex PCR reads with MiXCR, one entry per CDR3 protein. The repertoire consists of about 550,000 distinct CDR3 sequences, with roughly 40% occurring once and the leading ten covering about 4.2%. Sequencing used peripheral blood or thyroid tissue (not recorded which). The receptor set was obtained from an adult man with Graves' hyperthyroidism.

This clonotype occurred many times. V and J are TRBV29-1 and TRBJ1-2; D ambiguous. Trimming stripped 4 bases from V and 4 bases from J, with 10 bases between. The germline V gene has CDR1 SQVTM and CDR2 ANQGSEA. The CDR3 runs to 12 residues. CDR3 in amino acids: CSVGADTYGYTF. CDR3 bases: TGCAGCGTTGGGGCGGATACCTATGGCTACACCTTC.

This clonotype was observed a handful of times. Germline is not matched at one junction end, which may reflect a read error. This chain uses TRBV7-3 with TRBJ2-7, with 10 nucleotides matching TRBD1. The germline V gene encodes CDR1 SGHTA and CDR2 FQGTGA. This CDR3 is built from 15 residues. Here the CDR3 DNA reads TGTGCCAGCAGTTTAACCGGGACAGGGGTTTACGAGCAGTACTTC. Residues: CASSLTGTGVYEQYF. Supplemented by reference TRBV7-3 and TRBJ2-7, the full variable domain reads GAGVSQTPSNKVTEKGKYVELRCDPISGHTALYWYRQSLGQGPEFLIYFQGTGAADDSGLPNDRFFAVRPEGSVSTLKIQRTERGDSAVYLCASSLTGTGVYEQYFGPGTRLTVT.

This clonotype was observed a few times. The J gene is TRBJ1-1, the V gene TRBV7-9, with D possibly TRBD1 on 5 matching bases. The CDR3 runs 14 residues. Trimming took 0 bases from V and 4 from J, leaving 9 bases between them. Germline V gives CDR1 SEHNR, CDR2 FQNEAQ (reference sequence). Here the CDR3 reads CASSLATGRTEAFF. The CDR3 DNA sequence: TGTGCCAGCAGCTTAGCGACGGGACGCACTGAAGCTTTCTTT.

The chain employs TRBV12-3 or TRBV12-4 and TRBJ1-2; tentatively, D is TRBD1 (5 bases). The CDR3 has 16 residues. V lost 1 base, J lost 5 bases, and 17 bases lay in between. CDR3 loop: CASSLGILGGVYGYTF. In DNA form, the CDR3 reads TGTGCCAGCAGTTTAGGAATTTTGGGGGGGGTTTATGGCTACACCTTC.

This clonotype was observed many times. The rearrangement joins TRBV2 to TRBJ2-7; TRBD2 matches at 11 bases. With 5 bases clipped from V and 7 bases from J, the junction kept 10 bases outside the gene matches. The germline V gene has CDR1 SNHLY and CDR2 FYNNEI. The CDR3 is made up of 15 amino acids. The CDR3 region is CASSPLSGRANEQYF. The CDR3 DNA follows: TGTGCCAGCAGTCCCCTTAGCGGGAGGGCCAATGAGCAGTACTTC.

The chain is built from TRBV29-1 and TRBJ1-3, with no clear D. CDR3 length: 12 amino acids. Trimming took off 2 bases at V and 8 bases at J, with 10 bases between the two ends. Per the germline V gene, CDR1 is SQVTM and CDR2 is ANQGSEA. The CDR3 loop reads CSVELGWDTIYF. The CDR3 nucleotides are TGCAGCGTTGAATTGGGGTGGGACACCATATATTTT. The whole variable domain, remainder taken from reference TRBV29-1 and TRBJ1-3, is SAVISQKPSRDICQRGTSLTIQCQVDSQVTMMFWYRQQPGQSLTLIATANQGSEATYESGFVIDKFPISRPNLTFSTLTVSNMSPEDSSIYLCSVELGWDTIYFGEGSWLTVV.

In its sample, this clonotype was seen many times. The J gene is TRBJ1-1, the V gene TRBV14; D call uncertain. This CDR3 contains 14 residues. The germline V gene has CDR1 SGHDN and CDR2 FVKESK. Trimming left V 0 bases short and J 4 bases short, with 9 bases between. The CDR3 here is CASSQDPGFTEAFF. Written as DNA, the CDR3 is TGTGCCAGCAGCCAAGATCCCGGTTTCACTGAAGCTTTCTTT.

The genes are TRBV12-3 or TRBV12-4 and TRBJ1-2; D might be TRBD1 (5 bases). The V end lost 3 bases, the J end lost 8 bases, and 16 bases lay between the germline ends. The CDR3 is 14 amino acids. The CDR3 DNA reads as TGTGCCAGCAGTTTCGGCAGGGAAGTCTGGGGCTACACCTTC. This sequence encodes CASSFGREVWGYTF.

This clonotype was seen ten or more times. The CDR3 sequence is CASGLGSQPQHF. The CDR3, as DNA: TGTGCTAGTGGTTTGGGTAGTCAGCCCCAGCATTTT. The gene calls are TRBV12-5 and TRBJ1-5; unclear D gene. Germline lookup yields CDR1 LGHNT and CDR2 FRNRAP. V lost 1 base and J 6 bases, leaving 4 bases between the germline ends. This CDR3 contains 12 residues.

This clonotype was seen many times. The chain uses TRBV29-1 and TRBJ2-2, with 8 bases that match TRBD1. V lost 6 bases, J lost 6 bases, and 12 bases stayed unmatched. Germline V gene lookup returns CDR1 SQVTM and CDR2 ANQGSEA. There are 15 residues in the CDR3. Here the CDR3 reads CSVGGGTGQSGELFF. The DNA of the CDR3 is TGCAGCGTCGGAGGGGGGACAGGCCAGTCCGGGGAGCTGTTTTTT.

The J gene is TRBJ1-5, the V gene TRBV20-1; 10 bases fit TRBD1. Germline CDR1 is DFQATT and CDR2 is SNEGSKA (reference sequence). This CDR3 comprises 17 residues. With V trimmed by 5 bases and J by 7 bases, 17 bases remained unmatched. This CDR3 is CSACGPGQGCYEQPQHF. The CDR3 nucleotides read TGCAGTGCTTGTGGACCGGGACAGGGGTGTTACGAGCAGCCCCAGCATTTT.

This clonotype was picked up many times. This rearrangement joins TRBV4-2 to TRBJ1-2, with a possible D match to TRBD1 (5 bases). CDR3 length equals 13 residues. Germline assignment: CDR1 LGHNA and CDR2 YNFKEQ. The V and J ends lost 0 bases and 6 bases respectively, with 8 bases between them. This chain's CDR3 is CASSQDREDGYTF. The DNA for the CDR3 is TGTGCCAGCAGCCAAGACAGGGAGGATGGCTACACCTTC.

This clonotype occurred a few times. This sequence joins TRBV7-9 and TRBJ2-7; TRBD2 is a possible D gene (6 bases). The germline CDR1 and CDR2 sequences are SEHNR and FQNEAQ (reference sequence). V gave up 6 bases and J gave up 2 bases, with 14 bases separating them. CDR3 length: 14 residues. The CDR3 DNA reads TGTGCCAGCAGTTGGGCAGGCGGGACCTACGAGCAGTACTTC. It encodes CASSWAGGTYEQYF.

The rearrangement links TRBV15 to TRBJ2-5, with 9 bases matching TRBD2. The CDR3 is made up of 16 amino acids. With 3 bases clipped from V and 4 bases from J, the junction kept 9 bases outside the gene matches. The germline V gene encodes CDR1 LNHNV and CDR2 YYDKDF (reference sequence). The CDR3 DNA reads TGTGCCACCAGCAGCGTAGCGGGACTAGCATCAGAGACCCAGTACTTC. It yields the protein CATSSVAGLASETQYF.

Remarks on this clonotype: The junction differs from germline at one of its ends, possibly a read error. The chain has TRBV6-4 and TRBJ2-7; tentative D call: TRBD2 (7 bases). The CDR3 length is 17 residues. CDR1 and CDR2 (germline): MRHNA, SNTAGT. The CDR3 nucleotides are TGTGCCAGCAGTTACTCCATACAGGGTTTGTTGGGGGGGGAGCAGTACTTC. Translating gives CASSYSIQGLLGGEQYF.

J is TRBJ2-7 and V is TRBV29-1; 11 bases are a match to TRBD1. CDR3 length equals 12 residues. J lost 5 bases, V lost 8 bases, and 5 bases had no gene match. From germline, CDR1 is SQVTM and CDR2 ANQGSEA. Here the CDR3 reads CSFRDRGNEQYF. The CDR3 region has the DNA TGCAGCTTCCGGGACAGGGGGAACGAGCAGTACTTC.

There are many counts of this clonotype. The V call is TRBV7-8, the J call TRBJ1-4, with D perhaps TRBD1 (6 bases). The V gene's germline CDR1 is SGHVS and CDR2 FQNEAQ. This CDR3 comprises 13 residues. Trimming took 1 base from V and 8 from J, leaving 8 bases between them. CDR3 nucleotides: TGTGCCAGCAGCTTAGGCAGGGGAGAAAAACTGTTTTTT. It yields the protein CASSLGRGEKLFF.

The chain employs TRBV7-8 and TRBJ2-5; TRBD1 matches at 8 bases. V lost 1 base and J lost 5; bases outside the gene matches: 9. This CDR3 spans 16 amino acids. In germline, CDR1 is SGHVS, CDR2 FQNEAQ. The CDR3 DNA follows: TGTGCCAGCAGCTTAGGTCCCAGGGGGCGCTTTGAGACCCAGTACTTC. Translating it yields CASSLGPRGRFETQYF.

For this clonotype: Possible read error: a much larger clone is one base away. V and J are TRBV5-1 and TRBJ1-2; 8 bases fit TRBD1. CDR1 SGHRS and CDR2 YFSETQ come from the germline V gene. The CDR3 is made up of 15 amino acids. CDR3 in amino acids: CASSPTPGGSDGYAF. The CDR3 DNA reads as TGCGCCAGCAGTCCAACCCCAGGGGGCAGCGATGGCTACGCCTTC.

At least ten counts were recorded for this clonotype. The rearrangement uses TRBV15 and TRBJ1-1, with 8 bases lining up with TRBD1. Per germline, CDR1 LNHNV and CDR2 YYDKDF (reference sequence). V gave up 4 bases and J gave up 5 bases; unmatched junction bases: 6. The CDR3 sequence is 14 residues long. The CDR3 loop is CATSIRRGRTEAFF. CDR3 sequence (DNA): TGTGCCACCAGCATTCGCAGGGGGCGGACTGAAGCTTTCTTT.

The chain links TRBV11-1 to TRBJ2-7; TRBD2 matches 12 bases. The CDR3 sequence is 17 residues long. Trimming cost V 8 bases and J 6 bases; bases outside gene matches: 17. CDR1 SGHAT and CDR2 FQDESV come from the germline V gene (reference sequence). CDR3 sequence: CASSPPTSGGIALEQYF. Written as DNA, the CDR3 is TGTGCCAGCTCACCCCCGACTAGCGGGGGAATAGCACTCGAGCAGTACTTC.

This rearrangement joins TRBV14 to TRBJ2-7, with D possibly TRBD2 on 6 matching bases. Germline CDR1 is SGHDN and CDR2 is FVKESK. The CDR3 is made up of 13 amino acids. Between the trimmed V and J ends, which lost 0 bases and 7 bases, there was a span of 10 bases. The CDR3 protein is CASSQDLGREQYF. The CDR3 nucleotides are TGTGCCAGCAGCCAAGATCTGGGGAGGGAGCAGTACTTC.

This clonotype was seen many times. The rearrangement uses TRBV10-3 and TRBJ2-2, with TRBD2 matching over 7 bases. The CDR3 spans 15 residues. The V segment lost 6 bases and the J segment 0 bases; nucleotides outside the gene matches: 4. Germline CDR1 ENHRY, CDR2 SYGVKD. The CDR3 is CAISSGTTNTGELFF. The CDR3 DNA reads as TGTGCCATCAGCTCCGGGACTACGAACACCGGGGAGCTGTTTTTT.